This T cell receptor (beta chain) was retrieved from a study of human T cells and chemical hapten exposure. Study background: Sensitization involved placing 2% DPC onto a roughly 2 cm by roughly 2 cm region of upper inner arm skin. Read at 6 days, the patch tests placed 0.01% DPC on the upper back.

Under the authors' procedure: Per sample, the median was around 100,000 TCRs, with values from approximately 25,000 to 650,000. TCRdb analysed the RACE reads with MiXCR anew, one entry per CDR3 protein. The V and J calls and clone size come from TCRdb's table, not from the authors' own analysis. In the table there are nearly 350,000 distinct CDR3 sequences, around 7% of which are singletons. Study results and limitations: Positive correlation was observed between PT1 expanded TCR counts and patch test score.

In regard to this clonotype: The target antigen is unknown.

Time point specified: patch test 1, 2 weeks after DPC sensitization. Treatment indicated: therapeutic diphenylcyclopropenone sensitization with weekly scalp DPC. Germline CDR1 reads MNHNY; CDR2 reads SVGAGI (reference sequence). The CDR3 totals 16 residues. V lost 5 bases, J lost 1 base, and 17 bases lay in between. The chain combines TRBV6-6 with TRBJ1-1; tentatively, D is TRBD1 (6 bases). This clonotype was obtained from a woman between 18 and 30 years old with alopecia areata. Some clones in this sample may be carry-over from other donors' samples. The sequencing here drew on whole blood, taken in connection with sensitization to the hapten diphenylcyclopropenone (DPC). The chain's CDR3 is CASSPTGAGGNTEAFF. For the CDR3, the DNA is TGTGCCAGCAGTCCGACAGGCGCGGGGGGGAACACTGAAGCTTTCTTT.